Each of the 28 T cell receptor beta chains below was sequenced from the same sample in a study of response to subunit inactivated influenza vaccine. TCRdb independently ran MiXCR on the RT-PCR reads; one entry per CDR3 protein. Counted here are 650,000 to 800,000 distinct CDR3 sequences, about 14% occurring once; the ten biggest clones make up 5.5% to 8%. Material: PBMCs from blood, obtained about 14 days before vaccination. These receptors all stem from a man in his forties or fifties who received an inactivated influenza vaccine.

The gene calls are TRBV29-1 and TRBJ2-5, with a weak D call TRBD2 (6 bases). Per the germline V gene, CDR1 is SQVTM and CDR2 is ANQGSEA. This CDR3 spans 13 amino acids. Trimming removed 4 bases from V and 2 bases from J, with 11 bases in between. CDR3 nucleotide sequence: TGCAGCGTTGCCGGGGGTTGGCAAGAGACCCAGTACTTC. It encodes CSVAGGWQETQYF.

The V and J genes are TRBV7-9 and TRBJ2-1; a weak D match, TRBD2 (5 bases). There are 14 residues in the CDR3. The V end lost 5 bases, the J end lost 4 bases, and 12 bases lay between the germline ends. Germline V gene sequence: CDR1 SEHNR, CDR2 FQNEAQ (reference sequence). In nucleotides, the CDR3 is TGTGCCAGCAGCCCAAGGACTCTTTACAATGAGCAGTTCTTC. Residues: CASSPRTLYNEQFF. The complete variable domain, with remaining parts taken from reference TRBV7-9 and TRBJ2-1, reads DTGVSQNPRHKITKRGQNVTFRCDPISEHNRLYWYRQTLGQGPEFLTYFQNEAQLEKSRLLSDRFSAERPKGSFSTLEIQRTEQGDSAMYLCASSPRTLYNEQFFGPGTRLTVL.

In this sample, this clonotype turned up a few times. Here the CDR3 DNA reads TGCAGTGCTAATAGCGGGCCCGACATTCAGTACTTC. It specifies CSANSGPDIQYF. V gene TRBV20-1 combines with J gene TRBJ2-4; TRBD2 aligns across 7 bases. Germline V gene lookup returns CDR1 DFQATT and CDR2 SNEGSKA (reference sequence). The junction had 5 bases not matched to a gene; V was cut back by 4 bases and J by 8 bases. This CDR3 contains 12 residues.

V and J are TRBV14 and TRBJ2-1; possible D gene TRBD1, 5 bases. The CDR3 runs to 13 residues. Germline loops: CDR1 SGHDN, CDR2 FVKESK. Trimming removed 4 bases from V and 12 bases from J, with 16 bases in between. CDR3 region: CASSRTSQGGQFF. CDR3 coding DNA: TGTGCCAGCAGCCGGACCTCGCAGGGTGGGCAGTTCTTC.

The CDR3 loop reads CASSPSTSGSTNEQFF. The CDR3 coding sequence is TGTGCCAGCTCACCGTCGACTAGCGGGAGTACCAATGAGCAGTTCTTC. V gene TRBV18 combines with J gene TRBJ2-1; 12 nucleotides agree with TRBD2. Germline V gives CDR1 KGHSH, CDR2 LQKENI. V dropped 3 bases and J dropped 6; count of bases not matched to a gene: 6. The CDR3 has 16 amino acids.

This clonotype has more than one count but fewer than ten. The gene calls are TRBV15 and TRBJ1-4; no firm D call. The CDR3 sequence is 15 residues long. The germline V and J ends were trimmed by 2 bases and 4 bases, with 11 bases remaining between them. Per the germline V gene, CDR1 is LNHNV and CDR2 is YYDKDF (reference sequence). The CDR3, as DNA: TGTGCCACCAGCAGAAGGACGGCTAATAATGAAAAACTGTTTTTT. It yields the protein CATSRRTANNEKLFF.

The rearrangement joins TRBV6-1 to TRBJ1-5; 7 bases fit TRBD1. Trimming cost V 6 bases and J 2 bases; bases outside gene matches: 7. In germline, CDR1 is MNHNS, CDR2 SASEGT. CDR3 length: 15 amino acids. CDR3 sequence reads: CASSSPGTGNQPQHF. The CDR3 nucleotides read TGTGCCAGCAGCTCACCCGGGACAGGCAATCAGCCCCAGCATTTT.

This clonotype was seen a handful of times. The chain recombines TRBV18 with TRBJ2-1; 11 bases match TRBD2. The CDR3 extends over 15 amino acids. Looked up from germline, CDR1 is KGHSH and CDR2 is LQKENI. V gave up 3 bases and J gave up 4 bases; unmatched junction bases: 2. CDR3 in amino acids: CASSPPSGRYNEQFF. The CDR3 bases are TGTGCCAGCTCACCGCCTAGCGGGAGGTACAATGAGCAGTTCTTC. Full variable domain (remainder filled in from reference TRBV18 and TRBJ2-1): NAGVMQNPRHLVRRRGQEARLRCSPMKGHSHVYWYRQLPEEGLKFMVYLQKENIIDESGMPKERFSAEFPKEGPSILRIQQVVRGDSAAYFCASSPPSGRYNEQFFGPGTRLTVL.

This clonotype showed up just a few times. This sequence joins TRBV27 and TRBJ1-6; D remains unclear. Trimming took off 6 bases at V and 7 bases at J, with 19 bases between the two ends. Germline loops: CDR1 MNHEY, CDR2 SMNVEV (reference sequence). This CDR3 is 16 amino acids long. DNA for the CDR3: TGTGCCAGCAGGACGTCTTATACGGGAAAGAATTCACCCCTCCACTTT. Translation: CASRTSYTGKNSPLHF.

This clonotype was seen a few times. The J gene is TRBJ1-2, the V gene TRBV15; D is unclear. The germline V and J ends were trimmed by 1 base and 2 bases, with 8 bases remaining between them. The CDR3 extends over 14 amino acids. CDR1 and CDR2 (germline): LNHNV, YYDKDF (reference sequence). CDR3 in DNA: TGTGCCACCAGCAGAGCTATAGTAAACTATGGCTACACCTTC. It translates to CATSRAIVNYGYTF.

This clonotype was seen a handful of times. The V gene is TRBV7-2, the J gene TRBJ2-3; D is ambiguous. Trimming stripped 1 base from V and 2 bases from J, with 10 bases between. Germline-derived CDR1 and CDR2 are SGHTA and FQGNSA. The length of the CDR3 is 15 residues. The CDR3 DNA reads TGTGCCAGCAGCTTAGTGGTCAGATACACAGATACGCAGTATTTT. Translation gives CASSLVVRYTDTQYF.

This rearrangement joins TRBV5-1 to TRBJ1-3; tentatively, D is TRBD1 (5 bases). V lost 4 bases and J 4 bases, leaving 18 bases between the germline ends. The CDR3 loop spans 16 amino acids. Germline CDR1 SGHRS, CDR2 YFSETQ. The CDR3 reads CASSDPGTDSGNTIYF. As DNA, the CDR3 is TGCGCCAGCAGCGACCCCGGGACTGATAGCGGAAACACCATATATTTT.

This clonotype was detected a few times. V gene TRBV6-2 or TRBV6-3 combines with J gene TRBJ2-7; 10 nucleotides align to TRBD1. V gave up 3 bases and J gave up 3 bases; unmatched junction bases: 2. Germline V gene lookup returns CDR1 MNHEY and CDR2 SVGEGT. This CDR3 contains 14 residues. The CDR3 is CASSYGTGDYEQYF. The CDR3 bases are TGTGCCAGCAGTTATGGGACAGGGGACTACGAGCAGTACTTC.

The table lists this clonotype with a few counts. The chain links TRBV20-1 to TRBJ2-7; TRBD2 agrees at 8 bases. Germline CDR1 DFQATT, CDR2 SNEGSKA (reference sequence). The CDR3 totals 13 residues. V lost 4 bases, J lost 1 base, and 3 bases stayed unmatched. CDR3 sequence reads: CSAKREWSYEQYF. As DNA, the CDR3 is TGCAGTGCTAAGCGGGAGTGGTCCTACGAGCAGTACTTC.

This rearrangement joins TRBV20-1 to TRBJ2-1; D call uncertain. Trimming removed 0 bases from V and 7 bases from J, with 10 bases in between. Germline V gene sequence: CDR1 DFQATT, CDR2 SNEGSKA (reference sequence). The CDR3 has 13 residues. The CDR3: CSARDRMPNEQFF. CDR3 sequence (DNA): TGCAGTGCTAGAGATCGAATGCCTAATGAGCAGTTCTTC.

At least ten counts were recorded for this clonotype. V usage is TRBV7-2 and J usage is TRBJ2-1, with 14 bases aligning to TRBD2. The CDR3 has 15 amino acids. Germline V gene sequence: CDR1 SGHTA, CDR2 FQGNSA. Trimming removed 5 bases from V and 8 bases from J; junction bases left unmatched: 5. Here the CDR3 DNA reads TGTGCCAGCAGCCCGACTAGCGGGAGGGCGTATGAGCAGTTCTTC. Translated: CASSPTSGRAYEQFF.

This clonotype was counted a few times. The chain has TRBV6-5 and TRBJ2-7; 14 positions agree with TRBD2. From germline, CDR1 is MNHEY and CDR2 SVGAGI. V dropped 2 bases and J dropped 6; count of bases not matched to a gene: 0. The CDR3 covers 14 residues. The CDR3 loop reads CASSYGTSGGEQYF. The CDR3 coding sequence is TGTGCCAGCAGTTACGGGACTAGCGGGGGCGAGCAGTACTTC.

The chain's CDR3 is CASSQGQLDTEAFF. Written as DNA, the CDR3 is TGTGCCAGCAGCCAGGGACAGCTGGACACTGAAGCTTTCTTT. The chain joins TRBV6-2 or TRBV6-3 to TRBJ1-1; TRBD1 aligns across 7 bases. The CDR3 has 14 amino acids. Germline values: CDR1 MNHEY, CDR2 SVGEGT. The V gene end was trimmed by 6 bases and the J gene end by 3 bases; junction bases not matched to a gene: 7.

This clonotype was recorded a few times. The chain has TRBV5-5 and TRBJ2-1, with D maybe TRBD2 (5 bases). Germline V CDR1 and CDR2: SGHKS, YYEKEE (reference sequence). The V and J ends lost 1 base and 7 bases respectively, with 15 bases between them. The CDR3 consists of 15 residues. The CDR3 bases are TGTGCCAGCAGCTTGAGGCACTACCCGGGGAATGAGCAGTTCTTC. Translated: CASSLRHYPGNEQFF.

A few counts support this clonotype. The chain recombines TRBV20-1 with TRBJ2-7; 14 bases agree with TRBD2. Losses at the gene ends were 6 bases for V and 5 bases for J; bases not matched to a gene: 12. Germline CDR1 DFQATT, CDR2 SNEGSKA (reference sequence). The CDR3 contains 16 residues. This CDR3 reads CSATTGTSGSLNEQYF. DNA of the CDR3: TGCAGTGCAACTACCGGGACTAGCGGGAGCTTGAACGAGCAGTACTTC.

This clonotype was seen more than once but under ten times. This sequence joins TRBV4-2 and TRBJ2-3, with a possible D match to TRBD1 (6 bases). The CDR3 has 16 amino acids. Germline V gives CDR1 LGHNA, CDR2 YNFKEQ. The V and J ends lost 0 bases and 1 base respectively, with 11 bases between them. CDR3 DNA sequence: TGTGCCAGCAGCCAAGATCCCGCAGGGGGCACAGATACGCAGTATTTT. Residues: CASSQDPAGGTDTQYF.

This clonotype was counted a few times. The chain is built from TRBV12-3 or TRBV12-4 and TRBJ2-1, with D unclear. The CDR3 contains 14 residues. V was shortened by 0 bases and J by 6 bases, with 9 bases between the two germline ends. CDR3 sequence: CASSLASITNEQFF. The CDR3 DNA reads as TGTGCCAGCAGTTTAGCGTCGATCACCAATGAGCAGTTCTTC.

The rearrangement uses TRBV10-3 and TRBJ2-1; TRBD2 matches at 11 bases. Germline values: CDR1 ENHRY, CDR2 SYGVKD. The length of the CDR3 is 17 residues. V lost 5 bases, J lost 9 bases, and 15 bases stayed unmatched. In DNA form, the CDR3 reads TGTGCCATCAGTCAACTGACCGGGACTAGCGGTCGTGTTGAGCAGTTCTTC. Its translation: CAISQLTGTSGRVEQFF.

The gene calls are TRBV28 and TRBJ2-1; tentative D call: TRBD2 (5 bases). V lost 3 bases and J lost 4, with 19 bases in between. The CDR3 has 17 residues. In germline, CDR1 is MDHEN, CDR2 SYDVKM. CDR3 loop: CASSFGQRSLSYNEQFF. CDR3 DNA: TGTGCCAGCAGTTTCGGCCAGCGGAGTCTTTCGTACAATGAGCAGTTCTTC.

J is TRBJ2-3 and V is TRBV7-2; 10 nucleotides align to TRBD2. V lost 0 bases to trimming and J lost 4 bases; unmatched junction nucleotides: 7. Germline V gene lookup returns CDR1 SGHTA and CDR2 FQGNSA. CDR3 length: 17 amino acids. This CDR3 reads CASSLAAGGAGPDTQYF. The CDR3 nucleotides are TGTGCCAGCAGCTTAGCAGCGGGGGGGGCCGGCCCAGATACGCAGTATTTT.

This clonotype has more than one count but fewer than ten. CDR3 amino acids: CSASGLSSGTQYF. CDR3 coding DNA: TGCAGTGCATCGGGACTCTCCAGTGGGACCCAGTACTTC. The V call is TRBV20-1, the J call TRBJ2-5; a possible D gene is TRBD2 (6 bases). Trimming shortened V by 6 bases and J by 7 bases, and 18 bases separated the two germline ends. CDR3 size: 13 residues. The germline CDR1 and CDR2 sequences are DFQATT and SNEGSKA (reference sequence).

The V gene is TRBV3-1, the J gene TRBJ2-2; unclear D gene. Per germline, CDR1 LGHDT and CDR2 YNNKEL (reference sequence). This CDR3 region has 14 residues. Trimming took 5 bases from V and 6 from J, leaving 13 bases between them. CDR3 region: CASSSRTAPGELFF. In DNA form, the CDR3 reads TGTGCCAGCAGCTCCAGGACGGCCCCCGGGGAGCTGTTTTTT.

The chain combines TRBV10-2 with TRBJ2-7; D remains unclear. From germline, CDR1 is WSHSY and CDR2 SAAADI. V lost 0 bases and J lost 5, with 8 bases in between. The CDR3 is 13 residues long. The CDR3 region has the DNA TGCGCCAGCAGTGAGTCGCGTATCCACGAGCAGTACTTC. Protein sequence: CASSESRIHEQYF.